This T cell receptor beta chain was retrieved from a study of PD-L1 blockade in urothelial cancer. Overall study: Reported median T cell count for blood samples was roughly 140,000.

Described time point: pretreatment peripheral blood. Sampling of each patient yielded between 1 and 8 specimens, collected pretreatment and on-treatment. Profiled with immunoSEQ multiplex PCR; TCRdb holds only in-frame clones, not every one. The sample consists of tens of thousands of clones, 81% of them appearing once. The germline V gene has CDR1 WNHNN and CDR2 SYGVQD (reference sequence). The CDR3 is 16 amino acids. V was pared by 3 bases and J by 3 bases, with 18 bases between. The specimen comprised PBMCs, sampled around atezolizumab (anti-PD-L1) treatment. The TCR comes from a man between 65 and 80 years old with urothelial cancer. This chain links TRBV10-1 with TRBJ2-7; perhaps TRBD1 as D (6 bases). The CDR3 DNA reads TGCGCCAGCAGTGACTCAGACAGGCCGCGAGGCTACGAGCAGTACTTC. It translates to CASSDSDRPRGYEQYF.